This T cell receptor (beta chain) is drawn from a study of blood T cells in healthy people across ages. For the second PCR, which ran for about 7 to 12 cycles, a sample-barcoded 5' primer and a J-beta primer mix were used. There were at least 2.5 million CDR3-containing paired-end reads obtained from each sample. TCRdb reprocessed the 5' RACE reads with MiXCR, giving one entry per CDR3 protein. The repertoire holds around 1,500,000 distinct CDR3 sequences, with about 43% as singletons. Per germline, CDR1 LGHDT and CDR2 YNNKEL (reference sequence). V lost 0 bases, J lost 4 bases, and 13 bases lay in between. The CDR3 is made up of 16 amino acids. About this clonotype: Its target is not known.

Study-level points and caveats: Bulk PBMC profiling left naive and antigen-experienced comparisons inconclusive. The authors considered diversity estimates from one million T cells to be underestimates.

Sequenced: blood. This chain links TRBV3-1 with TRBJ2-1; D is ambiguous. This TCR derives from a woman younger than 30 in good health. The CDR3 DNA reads TGTGCCAGCAGCCAAGAACAAGGGCGCAAATACAATGAGCAGTTCTTC. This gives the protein CASSQEQGRKYNEQFF.